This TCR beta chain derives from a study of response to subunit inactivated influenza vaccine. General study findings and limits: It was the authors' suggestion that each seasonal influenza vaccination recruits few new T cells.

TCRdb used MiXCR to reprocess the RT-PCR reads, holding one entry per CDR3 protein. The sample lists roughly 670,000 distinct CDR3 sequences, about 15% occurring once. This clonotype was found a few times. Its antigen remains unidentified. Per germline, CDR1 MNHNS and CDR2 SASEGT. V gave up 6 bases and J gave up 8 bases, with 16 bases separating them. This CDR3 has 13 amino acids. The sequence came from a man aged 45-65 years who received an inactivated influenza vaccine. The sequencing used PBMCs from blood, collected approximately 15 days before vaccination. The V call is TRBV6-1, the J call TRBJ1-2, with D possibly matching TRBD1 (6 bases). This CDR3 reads CASSPIQGVGYTF. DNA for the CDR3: TGTGCCAGCAGCCCTATACAGGGCGTCGGCTACACCTTC.